Shown below are 18 T cell receptor beta chains from a single sample sequenced in a study of vaccination effects on CD4 cells after COVID-19. Peptide-pool stimulation followed by sequencing identified expanded antigen-specific CD4+ clonotypes in the ViraFEST assay. After more than 9 days in culture, the CD4+ T cells were isolated. The study found no prior SARS-CoV-2 infection in the vaccine recipients, who tested negative for nucleocapsid antibodies. Generated by immunoSEQ multiplex PCR, the TCRdb table keeps only in-frame clones and is missing some. The profile covers about 41,000 clones, with over 60% appearing a single time and 2.9% taken by the ten largest. Their antigen targets remain unknown. The sequenced sample was CD4+ T cells from PBMCs cultured with HCoV-NL63 spike peptides, obtained before COVID-19 vaccination. The receptors here all came from a human donor who received a COVID-19 vaccine.

The CDR3 is CASSPLQDGTGYGYTF. CDR3 bases: TGTGCCAGCAGCCCACTACAAGACGGGACAGGTTATGGCTACACCTTC. The chain has TRBV11-2 and TRBJ1-2; 8 bases map to TRBD1. Germline CDR1 is SGHAT and CDR2 is FQNNGV. This CDR3 has 16 amino acids. V lost 5 bases and J lost 5; bases outside the gene matches: 13.

The chain's CDR3 is CASSLRGNEQFF. In DNA form, the CDR3 reads TGTGCCAGCAGCTTACGGGGGAATGAGCAGTTCTTC. This chain uses TRBV7-3 with TRBJ2-1, with TRBD2 as a possible D gene (6 bases). Germline V CDR1 and CDR2: SGHTA, FQGTGA. The CDR3 extends over 12 amino acids. The germline V and J ends were trimmed by 2 bases and 7 bases, with 6 bases remaining between them. Based on the CDR3 plus reference TRBV7-3 and TRBJ2-1, the full variable domain is GAGVSQTPSNKVTEKGKYVELRCDPISGHTALYWYRQSLGQGPEFLIYFQGTGAADDSGLPNDRFFAVRPEGSVSTLKIQRTERGDSAVYLCASSLRGNEQFFGPGTRLTVL.

The CDR3 is CASNTEGFQETQYF. In DNA, the CDR3 is TGTGCCAGTAACACGGAGGGCTTCCAAGAGACCCAGTACTTC. The V gene is TRBV18, the J gene TRBJ2-5; possible D gene TRBD2, 6 bases. V was clipped by 9 bases and J by 1 base, with 15 bases between them. The CDR3 is 14 residues long. Germline-derived CDR1 and CDR2 are KGHSH and LQKENI. The full variable domain, its missing parts supplied by reference TRBV18 and TRBJ2-5, is NAGVMQNPRHLVRRRGQEARLRCSPMKGHSHVYWYRQLPEEGLKFMVYLQKENIIDESGMPKERFSAEFPKEGPSILRIQQVVRGDSAAYFCASNTEGFQETQYFGPGTRLLVL.

The rearrangement links TRBV10-3 to TRBJ1-2, with D possibly being TRBD1 (5 bases). Germline V gene lookup returns CDR1 ENHRY and CDR2 SYGVKD. This CDR3 has 14 residues. Trimming took off 3 bases at V and 6 bases at J, with 14 bases between the two ends. CDR3 coding DNA: TGTGCCATCAGTGACCCGGGGGAGGACCATGGCTACACCTTC. Translated, it gives CAISDPGEDHGYTF.

The V and J genes are TRBV19 and TRBJ2-2, with 8 bases aligning to TRBD1. V gave up 7 bases and J gave up 8 bases; unmatched junction bases: 3. There are 12 residues in the CDR3. CDR1 and CDR2 (germline): LNHDA, SQIVND (reference sequence). In DNA, the CDR3 is TGTGCCAGTACAGGGGGCATGGGGGAGCTGTTTTTT. This encodes CASTGGMGELFF.

The chain employs TRBV19 and TRBJ1-2; 8 bases map to TRBD1. V was clipped by 5 bases and J by 7 bases; unmatched bases: 9. CDR3 length: 14 amino acids. Germline V gene sequence: CDR1 LNHDA, CDR2 SQIVND (reference sequence). The CDR3 bases are TGTGCCAGTAGTCCCCGGACAGGGACCTTTGGCTACACCTTC. Its translation is CASSPRTGTFGYTF.

This chain uses TRBV5-1 with TRBJ2-3; D might be TRBD1 or TRBD2, each matching 5 bases. The CDR3 runs to 16 residues. Germline V gene sequence: CDR1 SGHRS, CDR2 YFSETQ. Trimming took off 0 bases at V and 2 bases at J, with 13 bases between the two ends. CDR3 amino acids: CASSLEVRDPTDTQYF. CDR3 in DNA: TGCGCCAGCAGCTTGGAGGTCAGGGACCCCACAGATACGCAGTATTTT.

The chain uses TRBV5-4 and TRBJ2-3; no definite D call. Between the trimmed V and J ends, which lost 0 bases and 1 base, there was a span of 6 bases. The CDR3 loop spans 14 amino acids. The germline CDR1 and CDR2 sequences are SGHNT and YYREEE (reference sequence). The CDR3 reads CASSLAKGTDTQYF. The CDR3 nucleotides are TGTGCCAGCAGCTTGGCCAAGGGCACAGATACGCAGTATTTT.

The chain carries TRBV19 and TRBJ1-2; D not resolved. Germline assignment: CDR1 LNHDA and CDR2 SQIVND (reference sequence). V was cut by 4 bases and J by 10 bases, with 10 bases left in between. The CDR3 is made up of 11 amino acids. The CDR3 sequence: CASSSTLLYTF. The DNA of the CDR3 is TGTGCCAGTAGTAGTACTTTACTCTACACCTTC.

This chain links TRBV6-1 with TRBJ1-5, with no clear D. Germline V lookup: CDR1 MNHNS, CDR2 SASEGT. V lost 10 bases and J 1 base, leaving 14 bases between the germline ends. CDR3 length: 14 amino acids. The CDR3 spells CATRGLGSNQPQHF. The CDR3 DNA is TGTGCCACCCGAGGACTAGGCAGCAATCAGCCCCAGCATTTT.

V gene TRBV6-4 combines with J gene TRBJ2-3; the D gene is possibly TRBD2 (5 bases). The CDR3 spans 15 residues. CDR1 MRHNA and CDR2 SNTAGT come from the germline V gene. The V gene lost 0 bases and the J gene lost 2 bases, with 9 bases spanning the gap. CDR3 sequence (DNA): TGTGCCAGCAGTGACTCGAGAGGGCCCACAGATACGCAGTATTTT. Protein: CASSDSRGPTDTQYF.

The chain joins TRBV6-1 to TRBJ2-1; TRBD2 matches at 9 bases. The CDR3 extends over 16 amino acids. The germline V gene has CDR1 MNHNS and CDR2 SASEGT. The V and J ends lost 4 bases and 2 bases, in that order; junction bases with no gene match: 6. The CDR3 sequence is CASSGKAGGTYNEQFF. CDR3 nucleotide sequence: TGTGCCAGCAGTGGAAAAGCGGGGGGTACCTACAATGAGCAGTTCTTC.

This chain links TRBV27 with TRBJ1-2; 7 bases are a match to TRBD1. This CDR3 comprises 14 residues. Germline lookup yields CDR1 MNHEY and CDR2 SMNVEV (reference sequence). The V segment lost 3 bases and the J segment 2 bases; nucleotides outside the gene matches: 3. The DNA of the CDR3 is TGTGCCAGCAGTTTTCAGGGGGGGAACTATGGCTACACCTTC. It is translated as CASSFQGGNYGYTF.

This sequence joins TRBV18 and TRBJ1-1; D is ambiguous. The length of the CDR3 is 13 residues. In germline, CDR1 is KGHSH, CDR2 LQKENI. Between the trimmed V and J ends, which lost 3 bases and 1 base, there was a span of 6 bases. The DNA of the CDR3 is TGTGCCAGCTCACCCTATACGAACACTGAAGCTTTCTTT. Translating gives CASSPYTNTEAFF.

This clone showed up just once. This chain links TRBV28 with TRBJ1-6; D is ambiguous. The V gene lost 2 bases and the J gene lost 8 bases, with 4 bases spanning the gap. CDR3 length: 12 amino acids. Germline CDR1 MDHEN, CDR2 SYDVKM. CDR3 amino acids: CASSLKHSPLHF. The CDR3 nucleotides read TGTGCCAGCAGTTTAAAGCATTCACCCCTCCACTTT. The variable domain in full, with the rest retrieved from reference TRBV28 and TRBJ1-6, is DVKVTQSSRYLVKRTGEKVFLECVQDMDHENMFWYRQDPGLGLRLIYFSYDVKMKEKGDIPEGYSVSREKKERFSLILESASTNQTSMYLCASSLKHSPLHFGNGTRLTVT.

The rearrangement uses TRBV7-3 and TRBJ1-1; TRBD1 agrees at 9 bases. Germline V gene lookup returns CDR1 SGHTA and CDR2 FQGTGA. The CDR3 has 15 amino acids. Unmatched junction bases numbered 8, after V lost 4 bases and J lost 5 bases. CDR3 sequence reads: CASSSIRQGVTEAFF. The CDR3 nucleotides read TGTGCCAGCAGCTCGATAAGACAGGGGGTGACTGAAGCTTTCTTT.

The chain couples TRBV4-3 to TRBJ1-2; a weak D match, TRBD1 (6 bases). The CDR3 length is 15 residues. V was clipped by 4 bases and J by 5 bases, with 17 bases between them. CDR1 is LGHNA, CDR2 YSLEER, per germline. This CDR3 reads CASSPQRGGAYGYTF. DNA of the CDR3: TGCGCCAGCAGCCCGCAGCGGGGGGGCGCTTATGGCTACACCTTC.

There are a few counts of this clone. The chain uses TRBV4-2 and TRBJ2-7, with D possibly matching TRBD1 (6 bases). The V gene's germline CDR1 is LGHNA and CDR2 YNFKEQ. This CDR3 contains 13 residues. V lost 1 base and J lost 12, with 16 bases in between. CDR3 in amino acids: CASSQARSTGLYV. The DNA for the CDR3 is TGTGCCAGCAGCCAAGCACGTTCGACAGGCCTGTACGTC.